This record looks at one T cell receptor beta chain sequence and its context. At the DNA level, this CDR3 is encoded by other sequences in the same sample as well. This CDR3 has 15 amino acids. Trimming stripped 0 bases from V and 1 base from J, with 9 bases between. Germline-derived CDR1 and CDR2 are SGDLS and YYNGEE. The data stem from a study of shared T cell receptors in the human thymus. The table came from immunoSEQ multiplex PCR; TCRdb's copy has only in-frame clones and leaves some out. This sample has some 760,000 clones, with approximately 85% found just once. The data also belong to a second study, concerning human thymus T cells. From that paper: Apparent skewing of V and J gene usage characterized both thymic and blood repertoires.

The receptor was isolated from a girl under three years old with a congenital heart defect. Source material: thymocytes. The chain recombines TRBV9 with TRBJ2-3, with D possibly TRBD2 on 6 matching bases. The CDR3 loop reads CASSVVGGGTDTQYF. The CDR3 DNA reads as TGTGCCAGCAGCGTAGTGGGCGGGGGCACAGATACGCAGTATTTT.